This T cell receptor beta chain was recovered during a study of cytomegalovirus exposure and HLA in healthy donors. Regarding the study as a whole: Later examination showed HLA-associated TCR beta chains had greater clonal expansion than equally common others.

The V and J ends lost 0 bases and 2 bases respectively, with 12 bases between them. The germline gives CDR1 LGHNA, CDR2 YNFKEQ. The CDR3 runs 16 residues. The primer mix had 60 Vbeta and 13 Jbeta primers. Repertoires were generated with immunoSEQ multiplex PCR, while TCRdb's copy carries only in-frame clones and drops some. The sample comprises roughly 150,000 clones, roughly 82% of which are singletons, and under 8% rests with the top ten. As to this clone: Its cognate antigen is unknown.

The V call is TRBV4-2, the J call TRBJ2-3, with D perhaps TRBD2 (6 bases). The sequencing input was PBMCs. The clonotype originates from a woman aged 50 to 65 in good health and CMV-seropositive. The CDR3, as DNA: TGTGCCAGCAGCCAAGAAACAGGACTAATCACAGATACGCAGTATTTT. This sequence encodes CASSQETGLITDTQYF.